The TCR beta chain described here comes from a study of identical twins. With template switching, a universal primer site was added, and the cDNA carried unique molecular identifiers. MiXCR, applied by TCRdb to the 5' RACE reads, yields one record per CDR3 protein. Among about 470,000 distinct CDR3 sequences listed, around 24% were seen once. Germline CDR1 reads SQVTM; CDR2 reads ANQGSEA. This CDR3 contains 13 residues. J was trimmed by 3 bases and V by 7 bases; bases with no gene match: 7. The same data also contributed to another study, on T cells expressing NK-cell markers.

This clonotype was sampled from a woman aged 18-30 years in good health. The chain employs TRBV29-1 and TRBJ2-7; 9 nucleotides line up with TRBD1. Sequencing was performed on CD4+ T cells sorted from blood. CDR3 nucleotides: TGCAGCGCCACACAGGGGGCCATCTACGAGCAGTACTTC. This gives the protein CSATQGAIYEQYF.